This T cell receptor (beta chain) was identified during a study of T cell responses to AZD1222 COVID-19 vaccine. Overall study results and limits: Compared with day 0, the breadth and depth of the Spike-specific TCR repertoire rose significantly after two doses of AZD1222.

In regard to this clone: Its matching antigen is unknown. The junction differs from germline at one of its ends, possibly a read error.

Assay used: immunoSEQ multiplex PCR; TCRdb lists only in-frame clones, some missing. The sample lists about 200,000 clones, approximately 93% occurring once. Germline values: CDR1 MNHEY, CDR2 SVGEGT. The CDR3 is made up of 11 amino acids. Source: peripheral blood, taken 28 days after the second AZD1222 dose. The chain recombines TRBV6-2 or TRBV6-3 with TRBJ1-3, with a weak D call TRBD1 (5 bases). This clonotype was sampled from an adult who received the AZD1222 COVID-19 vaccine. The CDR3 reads CASSSGTRKIF. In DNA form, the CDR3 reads TGTGCCAGCAGCTCCGGGACTCGAAAGATATTT.